This is a list of T cell receptor beta chains from one sample in a study of T cell responses to AZD1222 COVID-19 vaccine. Some clones are missing from TCRdb's copy, which holds only in-frame ones; the method was immunoSEQ multiplex PCR. This table holds 100,000 to 150,000 clones, 90% found once. The specimen comprised peripheral blood, sampled on day 0 of MenACWY control vaccination. The receptors shown here come from an adult in good health. Both conserved end residues are part of each CDR3. Fields, in order: CDR3 protein, CDR3 DNA, J gene, D gene, V gene, clone size. A D gene is named only where the DNA matches it firmly. Rows give clone size only sometimes, using once, few, many, or a class for an expanded clone.

CASRPGIAGRIADTQYF,TGTGCCAGTAGGCCAGGGATAGCGGGACGGATCGCAGATACGCAGTATTTT,TRBJ2-3,TRBD2,TRBV19,-
CSAGGPDRAYF,TGCAGTGCTGGGGGTCCGGACAGGGCCTATTTT,TRBJ1-3,TRBD1,TRBV20-1,once
CASSGSPPPGRDTEAFF,TGTGCCAGCAGCGGATCCCCACCCCCGGGCAGGGACACTGAAGCTTTCTTT,TRBJ1-1,-,TRBV5-5,-
CASSLVPGFGTEAFF,TGTGCCAGCAGCTTAGTACCAGGGTTCGGCACTGAAGCTTTCTTT,TRBJ1-1,-,TRBV11-2,-
CASSQRDSAYEQYF,TGTGCCAGCAGCCAAAGGGACAGCGCCTACGAGCAGTACTTC,TRBJ2-7,TRBD1,TRBV3-1/TRBV3-2,once
CASSRTGGRSNSPLHF,TGCGCCAGCAGCCGTACAGGGGGCAGAAGTAATTCACCCCTCCACTTT,TRBJ1-6,TRBD1,TRBV4-1,-
CASSLPGNTIYF,TGCGCCAGCAGCTTACCTGGCAACACCATATATTTT,TRBJ1-3,-,TRBV5-1,-
CASRTDSNEKLFF,TGTGCCAGCAGAACAGACAGTAATGAAAAACTGTTTTTT,TRBJ1-4,-,TRBV25-1,-
CASSLSGTAAYYGYTF,TGTGCCAGCAGTTTAAGCGGGACAGCTGCCTACTATGGCTACACCTTC,TRBJ1-2,TRBD1,TRBV28,-
CASRRYGYTF,TGTGCCAGCAGGAGGTATGGCTACACCTTC,TRBJ1-2,-,TRBV28,-
CASSLEGAAYEQYF,TGTGCCAGCAGCTTAGAGGGGGCCGCCTACGAGCAGTACTTC,TRBJ2-7,TRBD1,TRBV7-2,-
CASSLGPYNEQFF,TGTGCCAGTAGTCTCGGACCCTACAATGAGCAGTTCTTC,TRBJ2-1,-,TRBV19,-
CASRDSLVYNEQFF,TGCGCCAGCAGAGACAGTCTGGTCTACAATGAGCAGTTCTTC,TRBJ2-1,-,TRBV5-1,-
CASGKGGRSGNTIYF,TGTGCCAGCGGAAAGGGAGGTCGCTCTGGAAACACCATATATTTT,TRBJ1-3,-,TRBV6-5,-
CASRGTGRDTIYF,TGTGCCAGCAGGGGGACAGGACGAGACACCATATATTTT,TRBJ1-3,TRBD1,TRBV12-3/TRBV12-4,-
CASSEVTQYF,TGTGCCAGCAGTGAAGTTACGCAGTATTTT,TRBJ2-3,-,TRBV6-4,-
CASSMYSQETQYF,TGTGCCAGTAGTATGTACAGTCAAGAGACCCAGTACTTC,TRBJ2-5,-,TRBV19,once
CASSLMGDQPQHF,TGTGCCAGCAGCTTAATGGGGGATCAGCCCCAGCATTTT,TRBJ1-5,-,TRBV7-9,-
CASSFLAGVKLETQYF,TGCGCCAGCAGCTTCTTAGCGGGAGTTAAGTTAGAGACCCAGTACTTC,TRBJ2-5,TRBD2,TRBV5-1,-
CASSQYRGKETQYF,TGTGCCAGCAGTCAATACAGGGGGAAGGAGACCCAGTACTTC,TRBJ2-5,TRBD1,TRBV6-5,-
CASSQAASLVRETQYF,TGTGCCAGCAGCCAAGCCGCCAGCTTAGTCCGGGAGACCCAGTACTTC,TRBJ2-5,-,TRBV14,-
CSVDIGADQETQYF,TGCAGCGTTGATATCGGGGCAGACCAAGAGACCCAGTACTTC,TRBJ2-5,-,TRBV29-1,-
CASSQVGSLKNIQYF,TGTGCCAGCAGCCAAGTAGGCAGCCTCAAAAACATTCAGTACTTC,TRBJ2-4,-,TRBV3-1/TRBV3-2,-
CASRKGGQGTYNEQFF,TGTGCCAGCAGAAAAGGGGGACAGGGGACCTACAATGAGCAGTTCTTC,TRBJ2-1,TRBD1,TRBV28,-